The clone carrying this TCR beta chain was recorded once. This specimen comes from a study of T cell changes during pregnancy in multiple sclerosis. Measured with immunoSEQ multiplex PCR; TCRdb has only the in-frame clones, and not every one. The top ten hold about 0.6% of the sample, which has approximately 23,000 clones, approximately 93% seen once. J lost 6 bases, V lost 4 bases, and 2 bases had no gene match. The CDR3 runs to 11 residues. Germline V lookup: CDR1 SQVTM, CDR2 ANQGSEA. The source of this sequence is a female donor in good health, enrolled as a control in a pregnancy study. The source was CD4+ T cells from peripheral blood mononuclear cells, collected after pregnancy. V is TRBV29-1 and J is TRBJ1-1; 7 positions agree with TRBD1. CDR3 sequence reads: CSVGQGAEAFF. The CDR3 coding sequence is TGCAGCGTTGGACAGGGCGCTGAAGCTTTCTTT. The complete variable domain, with remaining parts taken from reference TRBV29-1 and TRBJ1-1, reads SAVISQKPSRDICQRGTSLTIQCQVDSQVTMMFWYRQQPGQSLTLIATANQGSEATYESGFVIDKFPISRPNLTFSTLTVSNMSPEDSSIYLCSVGQGAEAFFGQGTRLTVV.